This TCR beta chain derives from a study of cytomegalovirus exposure and HLA in healthy donors. At the level of the study: Of fewer than 450 genotyped donors, 81% clustered with self-reported Caucasian donors. Overall study results and limits: In a later analysis, compared with equally common non-associated chains, HLA-associated beta chains were more expanded. Cytomegalovirus status was reportedly diagnosed by the classifier with high sensitivity and specificity. DRB1 had the most TCR associations and HLA-C the fewest, a later analysis found, with rates varying by HLA locus.

Worth noting for this clone: Its matching antigen is unknown.

PCR primers comprised 60 Vbeta and 13 Jbeta primers. Sequencing was performed with immunoSEQ multiplex PCR; in TCRdb, only in-frame clones are kept and a portion is missing. The profile shows around 130,000 clones, approximately 82% of them singletons. V dropped 3 bases and J dropped 4; count of bases not matched to a gene: 11. This CDR3 comprises 16 residues. Germline assignment: CDR1 KGHSH and CDR2 LQKENI. The chain links TRBV18 to TRBJ1-2, with 7 nucleotides matching TRBD1. The origin of this receptor is a man aged 45-65 years in good health and CMV-seronegative. The specimen was PBMCs. In nucleotides, the CDR3 is TGTGCCAGCTCACCTAGGGGACAGTCAGGGTCCTATGGCTACACCTTC. Its protein is CASSPRGQSGSYGYTF.